This TCR beta chain stems from a study of Graves' ophthalmopathy and Graves' hyperthyroidism. Clinical symptoms, serum thyroxine, TRAb, thyroid ultrasound and orbital computed tomography formed the basis of diagnosis. On this clonotype: A read error may be the cause here, since a much bigger clone is one base away.

The authors amplified TCR beta CDR3 regions, and they did so from RNA transcripts for repertoire sequencing. The first round was an RT-PCR with HTBI primers, and the second round was a multiplex PCR. Each CDR3 protein is one row after TCRdb ran MiXCR on the multiplex PCR reads. The sample yields a few hundred thousand distinct CDR3 sequences, 15% seen once. Material: peripheral blood. This receptor was identified in a woman aged 18-30 years with stable Graves' hyperthyroidism.

In nucleotides, the CDR3 is TGTGCCAGCAGCTGTGAAGAAAAACTGTTTTTT. This translates into CASSCEEKLFF. The chain is built from TRBV12-3 or TRBV12-4 and TRBJ1-4; D unresolved. Trimming pared 6 bases from V and 8 bases from J, leaving 7 bases between. The CDR3 is 11 amino acids.